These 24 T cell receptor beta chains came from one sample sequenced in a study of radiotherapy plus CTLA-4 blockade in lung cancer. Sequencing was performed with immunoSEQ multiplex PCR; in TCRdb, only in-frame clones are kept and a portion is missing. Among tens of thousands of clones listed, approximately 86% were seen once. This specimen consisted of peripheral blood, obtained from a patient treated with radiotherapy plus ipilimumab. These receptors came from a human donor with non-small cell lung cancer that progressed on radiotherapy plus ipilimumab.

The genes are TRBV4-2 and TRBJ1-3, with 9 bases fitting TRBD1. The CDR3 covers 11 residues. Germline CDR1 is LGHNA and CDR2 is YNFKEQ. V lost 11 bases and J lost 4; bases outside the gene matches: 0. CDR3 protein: CAGQGGNTIYF. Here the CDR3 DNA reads TGTGCCGGACAGGGGGGAAACACCATATATTTT.

In DNA form, the CDR3 reads TGTGCCAGCAGCGTAGCACTTTCCGGCGGGAGTAGAGGGGAGACCCAGTACTTC. It codes for CASSVALSGGSRGETQYF. The chain carries TRBV9 and TRBJ2-5; 7 bases map to TRBD2. The CDR3 consists of 18 residues. Germline-derived CDR1 and CDR2 are SGDLS and YYNGEE. V dropped 0 bases and J dropped 5; count of bases not matched to a gene: 16. Based on the CDR3 plus reference TRBV9 and TRBJ2-5, the full variable domain is DSGVTQTPKHLITATGQRVTLRCSPRSGDLSVYWYQQSLDQGLQFLIQYYNGEERAKGNILERFSAQQFPDLHSELNLSSLELGDSALYFCASSVALSGGSRGETQYFGPGTRLLVL.

CDR3 coding DNA: TGTGCCAGCACTACAGGGGCCGACTATGGCTACACCTTC. Its translation is CASTTGADYGYTF. The V call is TRBV6-5, the J call TRBJ1-2; 7 bases map to TRBD1. Germline CDR1 is MNHEY and CDR2 is SVGAGI. The CDR3 spans 13 residues. The ends lost 7 bases at V and 3 bases at J; junction bases unmatched: 5.

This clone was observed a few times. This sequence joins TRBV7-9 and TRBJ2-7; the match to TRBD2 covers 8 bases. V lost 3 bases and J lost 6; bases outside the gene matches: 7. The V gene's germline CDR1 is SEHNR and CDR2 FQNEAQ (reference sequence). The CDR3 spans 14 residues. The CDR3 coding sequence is TGTGCCAGCAGCTTCTTTAGCGGGAAGGTCGAGCAGTACTTC. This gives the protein CASSFFSGKVEQYF.

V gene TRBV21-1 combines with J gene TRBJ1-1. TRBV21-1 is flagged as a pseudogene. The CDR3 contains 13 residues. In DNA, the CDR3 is TGTGCCATGGGGAGAGCCTTGAACACTGAAGCTTTCTTT. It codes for CAMGRALNTEAFF.

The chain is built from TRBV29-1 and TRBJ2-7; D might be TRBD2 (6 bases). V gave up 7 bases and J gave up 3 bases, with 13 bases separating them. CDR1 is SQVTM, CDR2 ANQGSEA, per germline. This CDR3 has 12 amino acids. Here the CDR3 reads CSGLGTLYEQYF. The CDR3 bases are TGCAGCGGGCTTGGGACTCTCTACGAGCAGTACTTC.

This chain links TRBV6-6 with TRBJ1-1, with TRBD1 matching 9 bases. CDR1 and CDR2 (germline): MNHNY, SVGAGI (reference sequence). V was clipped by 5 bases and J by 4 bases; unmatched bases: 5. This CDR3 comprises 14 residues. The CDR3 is CASSAGTGRTEAFF. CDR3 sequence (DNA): TGTGCCAGCAGTGCGGGGACAGGGCGCACTGAAGCTTTCTTT.

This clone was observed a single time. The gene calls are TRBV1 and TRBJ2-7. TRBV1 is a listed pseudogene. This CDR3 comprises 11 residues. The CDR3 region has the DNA TGCACCAGCAGCCAAGTCCACGAGCAGTACTTC. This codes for CTSSQVHEQYF.

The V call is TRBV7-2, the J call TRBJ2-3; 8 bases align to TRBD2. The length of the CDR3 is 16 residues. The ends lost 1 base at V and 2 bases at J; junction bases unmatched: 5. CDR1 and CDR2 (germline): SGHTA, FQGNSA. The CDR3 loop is CASSLGGGFNTDTQYF. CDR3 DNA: TGTGCCAGCAGCTTAGGCGGGGGGTTCAACACAGATACGCAGTATTTT.

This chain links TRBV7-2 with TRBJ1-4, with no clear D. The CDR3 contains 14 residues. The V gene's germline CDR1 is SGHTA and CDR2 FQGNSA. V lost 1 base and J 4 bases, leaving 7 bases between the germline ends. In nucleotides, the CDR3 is TGTGCCAGCAGCTTAGGGGGAATTAATGAAAAACTGTTTTTT. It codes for CASSLGGINEKLFF.

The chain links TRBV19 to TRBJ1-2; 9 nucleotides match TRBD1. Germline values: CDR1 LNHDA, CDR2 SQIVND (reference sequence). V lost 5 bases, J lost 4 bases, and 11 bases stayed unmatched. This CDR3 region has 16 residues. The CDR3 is CASSPTRQGGLYGYTF. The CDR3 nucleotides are TGTGCCAGTAGTCCAACCCGACAGGGGGGACTCTATGGCTACACCTTC. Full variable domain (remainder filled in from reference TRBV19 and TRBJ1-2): DGGITQSPKYLFRKEGQNVTLSCEQNLNHDAMYWYRQDPGQGLRLIYYSQIVNDFQKGDIAEGYSVSREKKESFPLTVTSAQKNPTAFYLCASSPTRQGGLYGYTFGSGTRLTVV.

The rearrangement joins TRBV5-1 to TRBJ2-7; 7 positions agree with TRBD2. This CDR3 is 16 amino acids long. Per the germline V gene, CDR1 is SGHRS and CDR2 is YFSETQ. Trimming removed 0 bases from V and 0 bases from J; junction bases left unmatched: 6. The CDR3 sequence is CASSLATRDYSYEQYF. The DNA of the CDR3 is TGCGCCAGCAGCTTGGCAACAAGGGACTACTCCTACGAGCAGTACTTC.

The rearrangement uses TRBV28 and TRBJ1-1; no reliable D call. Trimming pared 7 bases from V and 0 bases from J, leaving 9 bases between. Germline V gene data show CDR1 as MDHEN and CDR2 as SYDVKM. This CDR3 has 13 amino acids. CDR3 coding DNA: TGTGCCAGCAAACAGCCTATGAACACTGAAGCTTTCTTT. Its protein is CASKQPMNTEAFF.

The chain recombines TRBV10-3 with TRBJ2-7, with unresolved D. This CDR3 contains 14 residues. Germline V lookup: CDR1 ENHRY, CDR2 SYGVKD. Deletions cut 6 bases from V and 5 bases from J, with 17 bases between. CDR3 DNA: TGTGCCATCAGAGTGGAGACACCGTGGGACGAGCAGTACTTC. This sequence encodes CAIRVETPWDEQYF.

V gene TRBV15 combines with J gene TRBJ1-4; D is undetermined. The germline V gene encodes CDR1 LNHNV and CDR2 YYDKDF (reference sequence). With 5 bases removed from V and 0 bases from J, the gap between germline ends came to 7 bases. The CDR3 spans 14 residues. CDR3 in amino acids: CATSRPATNEKLFF. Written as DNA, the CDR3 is TGTGCCACCAGCCGACCGGCAACTAATGAAAAACTGTTTTTT. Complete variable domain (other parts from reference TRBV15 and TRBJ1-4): DAMVIQNPRYQVTQFGKPVTLSCSQTLNHNVMYWYQQKSSQAPKLLFHYYDKDFNNEADTPDNFQSRRPNTSFCFLDIRSPGLGDTAMYLCATSRPATNEKLFFGSGTQLSVL.

DNA for the CDR3: TGTGCCAGTACTCCCTGGACAGGCAATCAGCCCCAGCATTTT. Its translation is CASTPWTGNQPQHF. The gene calls are TRBV19 and TRBJ1-5; D may be TRBD1 (6 bases). The V end lost 7 bases, the J end lost 2 bases, and 12 bases lay between the germline ends. Per germline, CDR1 LNHDA and CDR2 SQIVND (reference sequence). The CDR3 length is 14 residues.

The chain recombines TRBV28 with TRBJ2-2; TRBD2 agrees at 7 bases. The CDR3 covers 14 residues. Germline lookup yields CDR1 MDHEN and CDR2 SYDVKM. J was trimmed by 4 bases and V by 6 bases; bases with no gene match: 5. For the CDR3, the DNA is TGTGCCAGCAGCCAAACGGGGGGCACCGGGGAGCTGTTTTTT. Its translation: CASSQTGGTGELFF. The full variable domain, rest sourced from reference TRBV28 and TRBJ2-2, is DVKVTQSSRYLVKRTGEKVFLECVQDMDHENMFWYRQDPGLGLRLIYFSYDVKMKEKGDIPEGYSVSREKKERFSLILESASTNQTSMYLCASSQTGGTGELFFGEGSRLTVL.

CDR3 nucleotide sequence: TGTGCCATCAGTGCCTTCGAGGCTGAGCAGTTCTTC. It is translated as CAISAFEAEQFF. This chain connects TRBV10-3 to TRBJ2-1; D not resolved. Trimming pared 4 bases from V and 9 bases from J, leaving 10 bases between. The CDR3 runs 12 residues. The V gene's germline CDR1 is ENHRY and CDR2 SYGVKD.

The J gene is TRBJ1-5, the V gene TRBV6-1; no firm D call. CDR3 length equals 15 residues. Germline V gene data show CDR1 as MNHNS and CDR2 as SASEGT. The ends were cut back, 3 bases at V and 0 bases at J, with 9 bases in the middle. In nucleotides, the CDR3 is TGTGCCAGCAGTGAGTGGGGAAATAGCAATCAGCCCCAGCATTTT. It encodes CASSEWGNSNQPQHF.

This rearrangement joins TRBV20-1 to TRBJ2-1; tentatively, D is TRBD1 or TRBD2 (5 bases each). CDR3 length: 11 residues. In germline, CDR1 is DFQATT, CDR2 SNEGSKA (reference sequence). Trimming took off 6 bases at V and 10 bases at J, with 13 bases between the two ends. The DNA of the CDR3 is TGCAGTGCCAGCCGGGACCCCGAGCAGTTCTTC. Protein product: CSASRDPEQFF.

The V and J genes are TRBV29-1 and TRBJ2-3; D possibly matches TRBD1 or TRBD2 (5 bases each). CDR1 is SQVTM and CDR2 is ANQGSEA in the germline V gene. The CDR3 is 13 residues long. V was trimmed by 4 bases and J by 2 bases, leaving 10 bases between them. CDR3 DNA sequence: TGCAGCGTTGCGGGACGCACCACAGATACGCAGTATTTT. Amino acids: CSVAGRTTDTQYF.

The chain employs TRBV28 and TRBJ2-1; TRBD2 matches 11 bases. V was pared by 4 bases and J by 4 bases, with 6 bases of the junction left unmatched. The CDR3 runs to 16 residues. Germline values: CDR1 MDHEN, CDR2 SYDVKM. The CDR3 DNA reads TGTGCCAGCAGTTCTTCTAGCGGGGGGCTTTACAATGAGCAGTTCTTC. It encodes CASSSSSGGLYNEQFF.

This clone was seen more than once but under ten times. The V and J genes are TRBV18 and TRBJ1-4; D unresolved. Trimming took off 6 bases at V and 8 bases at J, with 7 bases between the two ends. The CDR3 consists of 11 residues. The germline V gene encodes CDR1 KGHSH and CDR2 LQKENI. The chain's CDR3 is CASSPGEKLFF. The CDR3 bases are TGTGCCAGCTCCCCAGGAGAAAAACTGTTTTTT.

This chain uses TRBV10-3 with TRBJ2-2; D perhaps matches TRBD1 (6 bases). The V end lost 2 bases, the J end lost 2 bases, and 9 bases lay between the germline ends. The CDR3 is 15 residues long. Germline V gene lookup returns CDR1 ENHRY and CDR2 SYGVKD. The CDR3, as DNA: TGTGCCATCAGTGAGGCGGACAGAAACACCGGGGAGCTGTTTTTT. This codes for CAISEADRNTGELFF.